Below are 27 T cell receptor beta chains sequenced from a single sample in a study of T cell repertoires in cytomegalovirus infection. What these receptors recognize is not known. TCRdb used MiXCR to reprocess the reads, holding one entry per CDR3 protein. The sample has around 770,000 distinct CDR3 sequences, about 28% seen once. Sample: cultured CD8+ T cells from PBMCs, taken from culture after CMV antigen stimulation. These receptor sequences come from a human donor in good health (CMV status not recorded). Some clones in this sample may be carry-over from other donors' samples.

This chain links TRBV7-9 with TRBJ2-3; a possible D gene is TRBD1 (6 bases). This CDR3 region has 16 residues. Germline lookup yields CDR1 SEHNR and CDR2 FQNEAQ (reference sequence). Trimming shortened V by 5 bases and J by 5 bases, and 20 bases separated the two germline ends. Written as DNA, the CDR3 is TGTGCCAGCAGCGATCGACAGGTTACTAAGGGAGATACGCAGTATTTT. Translated, it gives CASSDRQVTKGDTQYF.

This clonotype was detected only a few times. The chain employs TRBV6-2 or TRBV6-3 and TRBJ1-5; D is ambiguous. The CDR3 has 15 residues. CDR1 and CDR2 from the germline V gene are MNHEY and SVGEGT. V shed 5 bases and J shed 5 bases, with 16 bases lying between them. The CDR3 sequence is CASSIPFHGDQPQHF. In nucleotides, the CDR3 is TGTGCCAGCAGTATCCCGTTCCACGGGGATCAGCCCCAGCATTTT.

Remarks on this clonotype: A much larger clone differs from this one at a single base, so this may be a read error. The chain couples TRBV7-2 to TRBJ2-7, with D unresolved. CDR1 SGHTA and CDR2 FQGNSA come from the germline V gene. CDR3 length: 15 amino acids. Trimming stripped 1 base from V and 4 bases from J, with 14 bases between. Here the CDR3 DNA reads TGTGCCAGCAGCTTAGATGTACAGTCCCCATACGAGCAGTACTTC. Translated, it gives CASSLDVQSPYEQYF.

Ten or more counts support this clonotype. The chain employs TRBV7-3 and TRBJ2-5; 8 nucleotides align to TRBD2. The length of the CDR3 is 15 residues. V gave up 5 bases and J gave up 2 bases; unmatched junction bases: 7. Germline V lookup: CDR1 SGHTA, CDR2 FQGTGA. The CDR3, as DNA: TGTGCCAGCAGCCCGAGCGGGGGTGCTCAAGAGACCCAGTACTTC. Residues: CASSPSGGAQETQYF.

V is TRBV20-1 and J is TRBJ2-1; D not certain. CDR1 is DFQATT, CDR2 SNEGSKA, per germline (reference sequence). Trimming stripped 6 bases from V and 5 bases from J, with 5 bases between. CDR3 length equals 10 residues. CDR3 sequence: CSAGNNEQFF. The CDR3 bases are TGCAGTGCGGGGAACAATGAGCAGTTCTTC.

This rearrangement joins TRBV29-1 to TRBJ2-7; 9 bases agree with TRBD2. Germline trimming cut 0 bases from V and 0 bases from J; bases unmatched to any gene: 6. CDR3 length: 16 residues. Germline loops: CDR1 SQVTM, CDR2 ANQGSEA. CDR3 amino acids: CSVEDPSSGISYEQYF. DNA for the CDR3: TGCAGCGTTGAAGATCCGTCTAGCGGGATCTCCTACGAGCAGTACTTC.

This clonotype appeared a few times. The chain is built from TRBV23-1 and TRBJ1-2; TRBD1 matches at 10 bases. TRBV23-1 is reported as an ORF; its role is uncertain. This CDR3 has 15 amino acids. The J segment lost 6 bases and the V segment lost 8 bases, leaving 12 bases of the junction unmatched. CDR3 residues: CASGEPDRGGNGYTF. The CDR3, as DNA: TGCGCCAGCGGCGAGCCGGACAGGGGGGGGAATGGCTACACCTTC.

The chain employs TRBV29-1 and TRBJ1-1, with D tentatively TRBD1 (6 bases). The germline gives CDR1 SQVTM, CDR2 ANQGSEA. With 7 bases removed from V and 6 bases from J, the gap between germline ends came to 18 bases. The length of the CDR3 is 13 residues. The chain's CDR3 is CSANRVGESEAFF. CDR3 nucleotides: TGCAGCGCCAACAGGGTTGGAGAATCTGAAGCTTTCTTT. The complete variable domain, with remaining parts taken from reference TRBV29-1 and TRBJ1-1, reads SAVISQKPSRDICQRGTSLTIQCQVDSQVTMMFWYRQQPGQSLTLIATANQGSEATYESGFVIDKFPISRPNLTFSTLTVSNMSPEDSSIYLCSANRVGESEAFFGQGTRLTVV.

The sample holds one count of this clonotype. This likely comes from a read error, as the CDR3 has no conserved phenylalanine or tryptophan at its end. The rearrangement links TRBV7-9 to TRBJ1-5; D gene unclear. Trimming removed 4 bases from V and 4 bases from J, with 5 bases in between. CDR1 and CDR2 from the germline V gene are SEHNR and FQNEAQ (reference sequence). The CDR3 covers 12 residues. The CDR3 nucleotides read TGTGCCAGCAGCTCCGCAAATCAGCCCCAGCATTCT. It is translated as CASSSANQPQHS.

This clonotype came up once. One base away lies a much larger clone, so this may be a sequencing read error. The V gene is TRBV7-9, the J gene TRBJ2-2; the D gene is possibly TRBD2 (5 bases). Germline-derived CDR1 and CDR2 are SEHNR and FQNEAQ (reference sequence). V lost 7 bases, J lost 4 bases, and 16 bases lay in between. There are 15 residues in the CDR3. This CDR3 reads CASTHYGIPTGELFF. In nucleotides, the CDR3 is TGTGCCAGCACCCACTACGGGATCCCCACCGGGGAGCTGTTTTTT.

This clonotype was seen more than once but under ten times. The chain uses TRBV12-3 or TRBV12-4 and TRBJ2-5; D might be TRBD1 (6 bases). The V and J ends lost 8 bases and 5 bases respectively, with 24 bases between them. The CDR3 totals 16 residues. In DNA, the CDR3 is TGTGCCAGCGCCAGTAGGGGGACCCAGGGCCGGGAGACCCAGTACTTC. Protein product: CASASRGTQGRETQYF.

This clonotype has a count of ten or more. The rearrangement uses TRBV28 and TRBJ1-1; 10 bases map to TRBD1. After removal of 5 bases from V and 4 bases from J, the junction contained 10 bases not matched to a gene. In germline, CDR1 is MDHEN, CDR2 SYDVKM. This CDR3 spans 16 amino acids. The CDR3 sequence: CASSARQGAGGTEAFF. Written as DNA, the CDR3 is TGTGCCAGCAGTGCCCGACAGGGGGCCGGGGGCACTGAAGCTTTCTTT.

This clonotype was seen more than once but under ten times. The rearrangement uses TRBV6-1 and TRBJ1-1, with D hard to call. The length of the CDR3 is 14 residues. CDR1 MNHNS and CDR2 SASEGT come from the germline V gene. V gave up 5 bases and J gave up 2 bases, with 12 bases separating them. CDR3 sequence: CASSLAYLNTEAFF. The CDR3 nucleotides are TGTGCCAGCAGTTTGGCCTATTTAAACACTGAAGCTTTCTTT.

This clonotype was observed a handful of times. The rearrangement joins TRBV6-1 to TRBJ2-3; TRBD1 matches at 7 bases. The length of the CDR3 is 16 residues. From germline, CDR1 is MNHNS and CDR2 SASEGT. Germline trimming cut 6 bases from V and 2 bases from J; bases unmatched to any gene: 11. The DNA of the CDR3 is TGTGCCAGCAGACGGGGCAGAGGGGGCCTCACAGATACGCAGTATTTT. Its protein is CASRRGRGGLTDTQYF.

This CDR3 reads CASSPLAGGQVEQFF. As DNA, the CDR3 is TGTGCCAGCAGCCCCCTAGCGGGGGGGCAGGTTGAGCAGTTCTTC. The gene calls are TRBV7-9 and TRBJ2-1; 12 bases line up with TRBD2. CDR3 length: 15 amino acids. V shed 5 bases and J 9 bases; nucleotides not matched to a gene: 8. Germline CDR1 SEHNR, CDR2 FQNEAQ (reference sequence).

The CDR3 spells CASRPRDNWNEQFF. The CDR3 DNA sequence: TGTGCCAGCAGGCCCCGGGACAACTGGAACGAGCAGTTCTTC. The chain employs TRBV12-3 or TRBV12-4 and TRBJ2-1, with D maybe TRBD1 (6 bases). Trimming left V 6 bases short and J 10 bases short, with 19 bases between. The CDR3 is 14 amino acids.

The chain carries TRBV2 and TRBJ2-7, with D uncertain. Trimming took off 6 bases at V and 5 bases at J, with 11 bases between the two ends. Germline CDR1 is SNHLY and CDR2 is FYNNEI. The CDR3 spans 12 residues. CDR3 sequence reads: CASRGRRHEQYF. The CDR3 DNA sequence: TGTGCCAGCAGAGGCAGAAGGCACGAGCAGTACTTC.

The chain couples TRBV20-1 to TRBJ1-5; TRBD1 agrees at 8 bases. Trimming removed 3 bases from V and 7 bases from J; junction bases left unmatched: 8. From germline, CDR1 is DFQATT and CDR2 SNEGSKA (reference sequence). CDR3 size: 14 residues. CDR3 protein: CSARGGQGGQPQHF. DNA of the CDR3: TGCAGTGCTAGGGGAGGACAGGGCGGACAGCCCCAGCATTTT.

Details on this clonotype: Given a much more abundant clone one base away, this may be a read error. V usage is TRBV6-1 and J usage is TRBJ2-1; D gene ambiguous. Trimming left V 7 bases short and J 6 bases short, with 4 bases between. This CDR3 is built from 10 residues. Per germline, CDR1 MNHNS and CDR2 SASEGT. The DNA of the CDR3 is TGTGCCAGCATCTTCAATGAGCAGTTCTTC. This translates into CASIFNEQFF.

The rearrangement joins TRBV6-2 or TRBV6-3 to TRBJ2-2; the D gene could be TRBD1 or TRBD2 (5 bases each). This CDR3 has 14 amino acids. Trimming removed 5 bases at V and 3 bases at J, with 10 bases between. Germline V gene data show CDR1 as MNHEY and CDR2 as SVGEGT. The CDR3 reads CASSQLGDTGELFF. The CDR3 DNA is TGTGCCAGCAGTCAGCTGGGGGACACCGGGGAGCTGTTTTTT.

This clonotype was counted between two and nine times. The chain is built from TRBV12-3 or TRBV12-4 and TRBJ2-5, with a weak D call TRBD1 (6 bases). The CDR3 contains 16 residues. Deletions cut 5 bases from V and 4 bases from J, with 20 bases between. CDR3 in amino acids: CASSPLDRPSGETQYF. DNA of the CDR3: TGTGCCAGCAGTCCCTTAGACAGGCCATCTGGAGAGACCCAGTACTTC.

CDR3 nucleotide sequence: TGTGCCAGCAGTTACTCGCCCCAGGCTTACGAGCAGTACTTC. This encodes CASSYSPQAYEQYF. This chain uses TRBV6-8 with TRBJ2-7; D remains ambiguous. Trimming shortened V by 0 bases and J by 4 bases, and 10 bases separated the two germline ends. Germline CDR1 MNHGY, CDR2 SAAAGT. The CDR3 runs 14 residues.

This clonotype turned up a few times. The rearrangement uses TRBV27 and TRBJ1-5; D unclear. The ends were cut back, 7 bases at V and 4 bases at J, with 11 bases in the middle. CDR3 size: 13 residues. Germline V CDR1 and CDR2: MNHEY, SMNVEV (reference sequence). CDR3 DNA sequence: TGTGCCAGCACAAGTCAACTGAATCAGCCCCAGCATTTT. Translated: CASTSQLNQPQHF.

This sequence joins TRBV20-1 and TRBJ1-5; D remains unclear. CDR3 length equals 11 residues. Germline V lookup: CDR1 DFQATT, CDR2 SNEGSKA (reference sequence). Trimming cost V 0 bases and J 4 bases, with 1 base left between them. The CDR3 coding sequence is TGCAGTGCTAGAGAGAATCAGCCCCAGCATTTT. Amino acid sequence: CSARENQPQHF.

This clonotype has more than one count but fewer than ten. The chain uses TRBV7-9 and TRBJ2-3; TRBD1 aligns across 9 bases. The CDR3 sequence is 16 residues long. V shed 4 bases, J shed 3 bases, and the junction held 8 bases outside the gene matches. Germline V gives CDR1 SEHNR, CDR2 FQNEAQ (reference sequence). The DNA of the CDR3 is TGTGCCAGCAGCTCGACGGACAGGGGTCCTACAGATACGCAGTATTTT. Amino acid sequence: CASSSTDRGPTDTQYF.

This clonotype was counted a few times. The chain combines TRBV6-2 or TRBV6-3 with TRBJ1-2, with D unresolved. This CDR3 has 21 amino acids. Per germline, CDR1 MNHEY and CDR2 SVGEGT. V was pared by 3 bases and J by 3 bases, with 32 bases between. This CDR3 reads CASSYLYRNPGLFSGDYGYTF. The CDR3 bases are TGTGCCAGCAGTTATCTCTATCGGAATCCGGGCCTCTTTTCTGGGGACTATGGCTACACCTTC.

V gene TRBV5-1 combines with J gene TRBJ1-1; 9 nucleotides agree with TRBD1. The CDR3 runs to 14 residues. Germline V gene lookup returns CDR1 SGHRS and CDR2 YFSETQ. V trimming: 4 bases; J trimming: 7 bases; junction bases outside the gene matches: 8. CDR3 sequence (DNA): TGCGCCAGCAGCCCGGGACAGGGAGAGGGTGAAGCTTTCTTT. Its protein is CASSPGQGEGEAFF.